Described below is a single T cell receptor (beta chain) sequence and its context. These data belong to a study of cytomegalovirus exposure and HLA in healthy donors. The germline CDR1 and CDR2 sequences are SQVTM and ANQGSEA. Trimming cost V 2 bases and J 4 bases, with 11 bases left between them. The CDR3 consists of 13 residues. The PCR contained 60 Vbeta and 13 Jbeta primers. The method was immunoSEQ multiplex PCR; TCRdb's version includes in-frame clones alone and lacks a portion of them. Its clone listing holds roughly 120,000 clones. The TCR originated in a man aged 30 to 45 in good health and CMV-seronegative. Material for sequencing was PBMCs. This sequence joins TRBV29-1 and TRBJ1-1; no firm D call. Here the CDR3 reads CSVERERGTEAFF. In DNA form, the CDR3 reads TGCAGCGTTGAAAGAGAGCGGGGCACTGAAGCTTTCTTT.